Sequencing of this T cell receptor beta chain was carried out in a study of graft-versus-host responses after intestinal transplantation. Study details: Uniformly, recipients were administered anti-thymocyte globulin induction with subsequent tacrolimus and steroids for 2 to 3 years.

CDR3 length equals 17 residues. Germline CDR1 LGHNA, CDR2 YNFKEQ. V shed 0 bases, J shed 9 bases, and the junction held 8 bases outside the gene matches. Libraries were prepared by immunoSEQ multiplex PCR; TCRdb keeps only in-frame clonotypes and omits some of them. The table includes 100,000 or so clones, 85% to 95% detected once. In the case of this clone: As yet, its antigen is unknown.

The chain is built from TRBV4-2 and TRBJ2-1, with 13 bases lining up with TRBD2. The clonotype comes from a human donor who was the organ donor for an intestinal transplant. The sample here was unstimulated CD8+ T cells sorted from spleen or lymph node cells, taken before transplant. The CDR3 DNA follows: TGTGCCAGCAGCCAAGATCAAACTAGCGGGAGGGCCGGTGAGCAGTTCTTC. Translated: CASSQDQTSGRAGEQFF.